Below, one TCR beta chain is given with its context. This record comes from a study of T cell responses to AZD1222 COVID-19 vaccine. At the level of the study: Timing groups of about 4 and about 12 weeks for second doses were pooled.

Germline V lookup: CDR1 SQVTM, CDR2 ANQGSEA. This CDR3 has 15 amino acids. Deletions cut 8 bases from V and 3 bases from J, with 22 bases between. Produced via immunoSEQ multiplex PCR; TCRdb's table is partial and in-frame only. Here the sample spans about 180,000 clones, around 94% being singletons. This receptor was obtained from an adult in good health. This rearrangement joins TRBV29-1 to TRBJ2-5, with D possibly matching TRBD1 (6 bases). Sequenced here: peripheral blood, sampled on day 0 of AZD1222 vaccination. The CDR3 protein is CSLGANHSPKETQYF. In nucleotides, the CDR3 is TGCAGCCTGGGGGCCAACCACTCCCCTAAAGAGACCCAGTACTTC.